The clone carrying this T cell receptor beta chain was recorded many times. This CDR3 is built from 16 residues. These data belong to a study of human T cells and chemical hapten exposure. MiXCR, run by TCRdb on the RACE reads, gives a single entry per CDR3 protein. Among around 77,000 distinct CDR3 sequences listed, around 9.5% were seen once. Time point of the sample: patch test 1, 2 weeks after DPC sensitization. As to treatment: therapeutic diphenylcyclopropenone sensitization with weekly scalp DPC. The sample was whole blood, taken in connection with sensitization to the hapten diphenylcyclopropenone (DPC). This clonotype originated in a middle-aged woman with alopecia areata. Some clones in this sample may be carry-over from other donors' samples. This sequence joins TRBV21-1 and TRBJ1-6. TRBV21-1 is listed as a pseudogene. Here the CDR3 reads CASSKKPGRESSPLHF. The DNA of the CDR3 is TGTGCCAGCAGCAAAAAGCCAGGGAGGGAGAGTTCACCCCTCCACTTT.